The 2 T cell receptor beta chains listed next were all sequenced from one sample in a study of CD8 T cells in Susac syndrome. An input of roughly 0.5 to 1 ug of RNA was subjected to reverse transcription using random hexamers. TCRdb fed the immunoSEQ multiplex PCR reads into MiXCR, producing one record per CDR3 protein. Among some 170,000 distinct CDR3 sequences listed, around 94% were seen once. Material for sequencing was CD4+ T cells from PBMCs. These receptors originate from a human donor with Susac syndrome.

The chain employs TRBV20-1 and TRBJ2-7, with TRBD2 matching 7 bases. The V gene end was trimmed by 1 base and the J gene end by 4 bases; junction bases not matched to a gene: 7. Germline V gene sequence: CDR1 DFQATT, CDR2 SNEGSKA (reference sequence). CDR3 size: 14 residues. CDR3 residues: CSARGLAANYEQYF. In DNA form, the CDR3 reads TGCAGTGCTAGAGGGCTAGCGGCCAATTACGAGCAGTACTTC.

The chain uses TRBV11-2 and TRBJ2-7; no reliable D call. CDR1 SGHAT and CDR2 FQNNGV come from the germline V gene. Trimming removed 1 base from V and 2 bases from J, with 9 bases in between. The CDR3 has 14 amino acids. The CDR3 coding sequence is TGTGCCAGCAGCTTAGTCAGAGGTACCTACGAGCAGTACTTC. It is translated as CASSLVRGTYEQYF. The variable domain in full, with the rest retrieved from reference TRBV11-2 and TRBJ2-7, is EAGVAQSPRYKIIEKRQSVAFWCNPISGHATLYWYQQILGQGPKLLIQFQNNGVVDDSQLPKDRFSAERLKGVDSTLKIQPAKLEDSAVYLCASSLVRGTYEQYFGPGTRLTVT.